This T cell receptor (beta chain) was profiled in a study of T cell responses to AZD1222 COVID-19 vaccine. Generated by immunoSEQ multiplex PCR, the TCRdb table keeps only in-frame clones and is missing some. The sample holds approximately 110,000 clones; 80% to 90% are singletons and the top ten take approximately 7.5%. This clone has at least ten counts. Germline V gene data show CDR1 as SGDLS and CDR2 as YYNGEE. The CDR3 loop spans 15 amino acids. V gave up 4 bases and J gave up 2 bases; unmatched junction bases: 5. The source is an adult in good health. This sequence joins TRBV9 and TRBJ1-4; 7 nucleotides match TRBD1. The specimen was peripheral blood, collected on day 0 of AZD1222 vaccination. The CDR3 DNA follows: TGTGCCAGCAGCTTCGGGACAGAGACTAATGAAAAACTGTTTTTT. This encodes CASSFGTETNEKLFF.